This T cell receptor (beta chain) was profiled in a study of CD8+ T cells in alopecia areata. As to treatment: oral pan-JAK inhibitor, 5-10 mg twice daily. TCR sequencing used cDNA made by reverse transcription of extracted RNA. The protocol was immunoSEQ multiplex PCR, while the TCRdb copy is restricted to in-frame clones and leaves out a portion. The sample lists hundreds of thousands of clones, over 60% seen once, with approximately 1.2% in the top ten. This clone turned up a few times. The sequence was obtained from a human donor with alopecia areata. Sequenced here: CD4+ T cells sorted from blood, sampled around week 44, from a patient treated with tofacitinib.

The CDR3: CASSEQFPGELFF. DNA for the CDR3: TGTGCCAGCAGTGAACAGTTCCCCGGGGAGCTGTTTTTT. The genes are TRBV2 and TRBJ2-2, with D unresolved. The ends were cut back, 2 bases at V and 6 bases at J, with 7 bases in the middle. Germline V lookup: CDR1 SNHLY, CDR2 FYNNEI. The CDR3 contains 13 residues.